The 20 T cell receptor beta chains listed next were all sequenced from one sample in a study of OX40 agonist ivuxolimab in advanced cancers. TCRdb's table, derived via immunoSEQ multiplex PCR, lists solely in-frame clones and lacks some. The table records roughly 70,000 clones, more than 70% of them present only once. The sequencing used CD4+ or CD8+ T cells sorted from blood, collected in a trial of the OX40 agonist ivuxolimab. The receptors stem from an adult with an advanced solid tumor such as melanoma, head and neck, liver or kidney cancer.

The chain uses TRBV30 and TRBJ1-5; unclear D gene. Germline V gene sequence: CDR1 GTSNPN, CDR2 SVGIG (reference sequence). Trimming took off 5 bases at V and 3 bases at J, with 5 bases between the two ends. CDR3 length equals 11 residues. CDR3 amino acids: CAWGLNQPQHF. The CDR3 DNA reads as TGTGCCTGGGGTCTCAATCAGCCCCAGCATTTT.

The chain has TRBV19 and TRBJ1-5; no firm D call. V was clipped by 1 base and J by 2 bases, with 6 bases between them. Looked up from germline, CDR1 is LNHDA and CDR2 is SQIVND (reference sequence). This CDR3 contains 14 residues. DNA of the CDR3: TGTGCCAGTAGTATAGGGTATGGCAATCAGCCCCAGCATTTT. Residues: CASSIGYGNQPQHF.

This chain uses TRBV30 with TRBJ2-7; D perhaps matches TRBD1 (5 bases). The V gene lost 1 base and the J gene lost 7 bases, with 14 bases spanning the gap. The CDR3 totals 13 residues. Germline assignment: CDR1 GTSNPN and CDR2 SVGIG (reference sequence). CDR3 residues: CAWSAGVPGEQYF. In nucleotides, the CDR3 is TGTGCCTGGAGTGCCGGAGTACCAGGGGAGCAGTACTTC.

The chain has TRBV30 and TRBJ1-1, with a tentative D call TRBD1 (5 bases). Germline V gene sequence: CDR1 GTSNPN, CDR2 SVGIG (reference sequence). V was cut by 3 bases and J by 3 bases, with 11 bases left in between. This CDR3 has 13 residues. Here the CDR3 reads CAWREGRDTEAFF. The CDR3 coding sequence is TGTGCCTGGAGGGAGGGGCGTGACACTGAAGCTTTCTTT.

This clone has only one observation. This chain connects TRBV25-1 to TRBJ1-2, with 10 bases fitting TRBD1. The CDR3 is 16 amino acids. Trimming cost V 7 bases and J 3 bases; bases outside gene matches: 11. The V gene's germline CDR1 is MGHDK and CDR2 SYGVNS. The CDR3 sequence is CASTNSLGQGDYGYTF. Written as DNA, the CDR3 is TGTGCCAGCACTAACTCCCTTGGACAGGGGGACTATGGCTACACCTTC.

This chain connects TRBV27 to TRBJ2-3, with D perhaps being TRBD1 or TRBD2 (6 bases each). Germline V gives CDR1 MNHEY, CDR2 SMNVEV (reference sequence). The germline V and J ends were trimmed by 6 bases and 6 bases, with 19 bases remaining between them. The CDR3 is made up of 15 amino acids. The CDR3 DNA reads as TGTGCCAGCAGCCCCCGTGGGGGGCAAGGCGATACGCAGTATTTT. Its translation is CASSPRGGQGDTQYF.

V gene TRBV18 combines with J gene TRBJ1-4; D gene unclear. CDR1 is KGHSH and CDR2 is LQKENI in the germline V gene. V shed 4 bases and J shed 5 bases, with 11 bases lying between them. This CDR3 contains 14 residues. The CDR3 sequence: CASSLTGGNEKLFF. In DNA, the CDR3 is TGTGCCAGCTCACTTACGGGCGGGAATGAAAAACTGTTTTTT. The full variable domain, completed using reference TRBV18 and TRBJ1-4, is NAGVMQNPRHLVRRRGQEARLRCSPMKGHSHVYWYRQLPEEGLKFMVYLQKENIIDESGMPKERFSAEFPKEGPSILRIQQVVRGDSAAYFCASSLTGGNEKLFFGSGTQLSVL.

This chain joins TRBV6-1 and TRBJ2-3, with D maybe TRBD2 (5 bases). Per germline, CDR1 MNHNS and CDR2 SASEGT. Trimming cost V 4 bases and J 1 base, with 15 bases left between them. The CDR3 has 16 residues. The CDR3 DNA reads TGTGCCAGCAGTGCGATAGCGCCCTGGGGCACAGATACGCAGTATTTT. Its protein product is CASSAIAPWGTDTQYF.

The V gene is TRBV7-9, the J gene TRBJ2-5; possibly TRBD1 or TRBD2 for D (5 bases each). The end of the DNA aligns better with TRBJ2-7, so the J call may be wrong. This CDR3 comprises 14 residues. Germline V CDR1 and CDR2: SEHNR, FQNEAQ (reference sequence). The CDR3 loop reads CASSLPTGPYEQYF. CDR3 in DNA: TGTGCCAGCAGCTTACCCACGGGACCCTACGAGCAGTACTTC.

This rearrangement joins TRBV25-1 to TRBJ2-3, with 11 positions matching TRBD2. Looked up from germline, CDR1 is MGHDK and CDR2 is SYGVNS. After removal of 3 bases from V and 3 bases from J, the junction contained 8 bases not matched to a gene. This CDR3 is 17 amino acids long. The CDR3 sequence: CASSERLAGTVTDTQYF. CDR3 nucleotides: TGTGCCAGCAGTGAGAGACTAGCGGGAACGGTAACAGATACGCAGTATTTT.

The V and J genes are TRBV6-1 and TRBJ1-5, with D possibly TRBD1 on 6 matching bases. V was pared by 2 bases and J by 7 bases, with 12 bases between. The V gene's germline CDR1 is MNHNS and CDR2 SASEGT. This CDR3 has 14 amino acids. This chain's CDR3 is CASSESRGWQPQHF. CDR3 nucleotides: TGTGCCAGCAGTGAAAGCAGGGGCTGGCAGCCCCAGCATTTT.

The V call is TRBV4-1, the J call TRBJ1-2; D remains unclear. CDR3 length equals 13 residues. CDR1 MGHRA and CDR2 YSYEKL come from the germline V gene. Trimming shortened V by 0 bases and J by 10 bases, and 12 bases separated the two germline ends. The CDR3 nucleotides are TGCGCCAGCAGCCAAGATCGGCGGTACTCCTACACCTTC. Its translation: CASSQDRRYSYTF.

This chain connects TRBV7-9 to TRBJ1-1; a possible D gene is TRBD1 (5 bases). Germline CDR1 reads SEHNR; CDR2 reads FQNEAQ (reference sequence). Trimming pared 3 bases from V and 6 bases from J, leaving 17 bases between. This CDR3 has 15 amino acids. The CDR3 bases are TGTGCCAGCAGCTTCGGGGGGGTTACGTTCCCTGAAGCTTTCTTT. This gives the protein CASSFGGVTFPEAFF.

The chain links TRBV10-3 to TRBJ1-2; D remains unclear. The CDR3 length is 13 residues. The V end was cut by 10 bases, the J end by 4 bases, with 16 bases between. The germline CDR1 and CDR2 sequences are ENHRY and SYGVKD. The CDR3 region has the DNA TGTGCCAGCCTTGGAATCTCCCTCTATGGCTACACCTTC. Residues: CASLGISLYGYTF.

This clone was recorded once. CDR3 nucleotide sequence: TGTGCCAGCTCACCACGGAGGACAGGGGATGGTAACACTGAAGCTTTCTTT. The encoded protein is CASSPRRTGDGNTEAFF. This chain links TRBV18 with TRBJ1-1, with 9 bases matching TRBD1. The germline CDR1 and CDR2 sequences are KGHSH and LQKENI. V lost 1 base to trimming and J lost 2 bases; unmatched junction nucleotides: 8. The CDR3 contains 17 residues.

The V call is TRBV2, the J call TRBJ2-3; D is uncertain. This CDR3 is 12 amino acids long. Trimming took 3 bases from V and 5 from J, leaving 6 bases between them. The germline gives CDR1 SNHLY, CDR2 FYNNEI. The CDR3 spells CASSDSRDTQYF. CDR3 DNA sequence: TGTGCCAGCAGTGACTCTCGAGATACGCAGTATTTT.

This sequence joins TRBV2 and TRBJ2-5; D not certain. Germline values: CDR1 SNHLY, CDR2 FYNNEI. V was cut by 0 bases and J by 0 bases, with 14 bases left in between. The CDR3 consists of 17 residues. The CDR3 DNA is TGTGCCAGCAGTGAAGCATACGAGAGATCGTACCAAGAGACCCAGTACTTC. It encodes CASSEAYERSYQETQYF.

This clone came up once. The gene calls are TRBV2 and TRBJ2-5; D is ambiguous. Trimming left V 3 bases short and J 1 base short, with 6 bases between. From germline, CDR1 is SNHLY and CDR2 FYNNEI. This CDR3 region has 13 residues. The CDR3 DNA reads TGTGCCAGCAGTGAGAACAGCCAAGAGACCCAGTACTTC. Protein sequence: CASSENSQETQYF.

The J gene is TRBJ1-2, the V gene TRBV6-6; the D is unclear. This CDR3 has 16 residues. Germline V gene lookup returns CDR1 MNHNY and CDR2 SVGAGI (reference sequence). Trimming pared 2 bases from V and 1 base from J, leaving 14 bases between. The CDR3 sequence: CASSYGGPLFNYGYTF. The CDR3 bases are TGTGCCAGCAGTTACGGTGGGCCTCTCTTTAACTATGGCTACACCTTC.

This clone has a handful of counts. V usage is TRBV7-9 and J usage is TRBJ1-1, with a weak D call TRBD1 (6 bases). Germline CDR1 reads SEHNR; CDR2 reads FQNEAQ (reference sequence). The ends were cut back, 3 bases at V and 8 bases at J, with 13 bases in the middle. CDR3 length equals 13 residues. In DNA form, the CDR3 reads TGTGCCAGCAGCTTGTGGGATGGGACAGAAGCTTTCTTT. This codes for CASSLWDGTEAFF.